Listed here is a single TCR beta chain. What it recognizes is unknown. Germline CDR1 SEHNR, CDR2 FQNEAQ (reference sequence). The CDR3 covers 15 residues. Trimming shortened V by 5 bases and J by 0 bases, and 12 bases separated the two germline ends. The data are from a study of T cell repertoires in cytomegalovirus infection. TCRdb processed the reads anew with MiXCR; each CDR3 protein has one entry. The profile shows some 560,000 distinct CDR3 sequences, 35% to 50% of them singletons. The sequence came from a human donor in good health (CMV status not recorded). Some clones in this sample may be carry-over from other donors' samples. The rearrangement uses TRBV7-9 and TRBJ2-3; no clear D gene. The source was cultured PBMCs, collected from culture after CMV antigen stimulation. The CDR3 region is CASSPTSVSTDTQYF. The CDR3 DNA reads as TGTGCCAGCAGCCCCACGTCGGTTAGCACAGATACGCAGTATTTT.